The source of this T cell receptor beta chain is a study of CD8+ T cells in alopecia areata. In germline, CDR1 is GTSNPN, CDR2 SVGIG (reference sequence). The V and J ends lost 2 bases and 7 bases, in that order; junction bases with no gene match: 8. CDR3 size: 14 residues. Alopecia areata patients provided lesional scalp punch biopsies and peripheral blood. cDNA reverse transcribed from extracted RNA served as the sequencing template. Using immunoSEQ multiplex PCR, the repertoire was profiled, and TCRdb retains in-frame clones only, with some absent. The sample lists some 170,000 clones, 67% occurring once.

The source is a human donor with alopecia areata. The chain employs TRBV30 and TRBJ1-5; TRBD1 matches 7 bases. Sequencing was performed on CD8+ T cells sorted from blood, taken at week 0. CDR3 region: CAWSYPGGGQPQHF. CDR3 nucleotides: TGTGCCTGGAGTTACCCAGGGGGAGGGCAGCCCCAGCATTTT.